The rows below give T cell receptor beta chains drawn from one sample of a study of beta chain features in type 1 diabetes. Clones were sequenced by immunoSEQ multiplex PCR, and TCRdb holds only the in-frame ones, with some missing. The repertoire consists of a few hundred thousand clones, with 24% occurring once and the leading ten covering about 0.011%. Material for sequencing was naive CD4+ T cells from blood. Receptors originate from a woman in her twenties or thirties with type 1 diabetes. The CDR3 runs from the conserved cysteine through the conserved F or W. A D gene is named only where the DNA matches it firmly. Clone size, where shown, is once, few, many, or a class for clones that have expanded.

CDR3 length	D gene	V gene	J gene	clone size	CDR3 protein	CDR3 DNA
12	.	TRBV9	TRBJ1-2	.	CASSGHNYGYTF	TGTGCCAGCAGCGGACATAACTATGGCTACACCTTC
18	.	TRBV21-1	TRBJ2-7	few	CASSKETQRTQQRVEQYF	TGTGCCAGCAGCAAAGAAACACAACGTACACAGCAGCGGGTCGAGCAGTACTTC
14	TRBD2	TRBV27	TRBJ2-1	few	CASSSRLANDEQFF	TGTGCCAGCAGTAGCAGACTAGCGAATGATGAGCAGTTCTTC
15	.	TRBV27	TRBJ2-5	.	CASSSMTAAQETQYF	TGTGCCAGCAGTTCGATGACAGCAGCCCAAGAGACCCAGTACTTC
14	TRBD1	TRBV7-9	TRBJ1-1	few	CASSGQQGDTEAFF	TGTGCCAGCAGCGGCCAACAGGGGGACACTGAAGCTTTCTTT
15	TRBD1	TRBV29-1	TRBJ1-2	few	CSVGDLRGRYYGYTF	TGCAGCGTTGGAGACCTTAGGGGGCGCTACTATGGCTACACCTTC
15	TRBD2	TRBV30	TRBJ2-3	few	CAWSVGLAETDTQYF	TGTGCCTGGAGTGTGGGACTAGCGGAAACAGATACGCAGTATTTT
14	.	TRBV4-1	TRBJ1-1	few	CASSRPSQNTEAFF	TGCGCCAGCAGCCGGCCCTCCCAGAACACTGAAGCTTTCTTT
15	TRBD1	TRBV30	TRBJ1-5	.	CAWASPTGGTQPQHF	TGTGCCTGGGCATCTCCGACAGGGGGTACTCAGCCCCAGCATTTT
14	.	TRBV6-6	TRBJ1-2	.	CASSPATDNYGYTF	TGTGCCAGCAGCCCAGCGACAGATAACTATGGCTACACCTTC
14	.	TRBV4-1	TRBJ1-2	few	CASSQAATGGGYTF	TGCGCCAGCAGCCAAGCGGCCACCGGGGGAGGCTACACCTTC
15	TRBD2	TRBV9	TRBJ2-2	few	CASSSLAGVTGELFF	TGTGCCAGCAGCTCTCTAGCGGGAGTGACCGGGGAGCTGTTTTTT
14	.	TRBV29-1	TRBJ1-1	few	CSARALGGSTEAFF	TGCAGTGCTCGAGCACTGGGGGGGTCCACTGAAGCTTTCTTT
14	.	TRBV10-3	TRBJ2-1	few	CAISGSDRNNEQFF	TGTGCCATCAGTGGATCTGACAGAAACAATGAGCAGTTCTTC
14	.	TRBV5-4	TRBJ1-5	few	CASSTGPVFQPQHF	TGTGCCAGCAGCACAGGACCTGTCTTTCAGCCCCAGCATTTT
14	.	TRBV5-1	TRBJ1-1	few	CASRSGTFGTEAFF	TGCGCCAGTAGATCCGGGACATTTGGCACTGAAGCTTTCTTT
14	.	TRBV6-6	TRBJ2-1	.	CASSADSSYNEQFF	TGTGCCAGCAGTGCCGATAGCTCCTACAATGAGCAGTTCTTC
13	.	TRBV30	TRBJ1-2	.	CAWSLGGVGGYTF	TGTGCCTGGAGCCTGGGGGGGGTAGGTGGCTACACCTTC
13	.	TRBV29-1	TRBJ1-2	.	CSVEASRGYGYTF	TGCAGCGTTGAAGCGAGCAGGGGCTATGGCTACACCTTC
14	TRBD1	TRBV7-2	TRBJ2-5	few	CASSVRQGGETQYF	TGTGCCAGCAGCGTCCGACAGGGCGGGGAGACCCAGTACTTC
17	TRBD1	TRBV29-1	TRBJ1-1	.	CSVDKGQGISGNTEAFF	TGCAGCGTTGATAAGGGACAGGGGATAAGTGGTAACACTGAAGCTTTCTTT
12	.	TRBV30	TRBJ2-5	few	CAWSGGSETQYF	TGTGCCTGGAGTGGAGGTTCGGAGACCCAGTACTTC
16	TRBD1	TRBV7-3	TRBJ2-3	few	CASSLRDSSRTDTQYF	TGTGCCAGCAGCCTAAGGGACAGCTCAAGAACAGATACGCAGTATTTT
14	TRBD2	TRBV30	TRBJ2-1	.	CAWRKKGGGDEQFF	TGTGCCTGGAGAAAAAAAGGCGGGGGGGATGAGCAGTTCTTC
14	TRBD1	TRBV5-1	TRBJ1-1	few	CASSNDRGNTEAFF	TGCGCCAGCAGTAATGACAGGGGGAACACTGAAGCTTTCTTT
15	.	TRBV9	TRBJ2-3	.	CASSVSSGSTDTQYF	TGTGCCAGCAGCGTTTCCAGCGGGAGCACAGATACGCAGTATTTT
11	.	TRBV30	TRBJ2-5	.	CAFGLSETQYF	TGTGCCTTTGGACTATCCGAGACCCAGTACTTC
15	TRBD1	TRBV9	TRBJ1-2	.	CASSVGRGINYGYTF	TGTGCCAGCAGCGTAGGCAGGGGGATAAACTATGGCTACACCTTC
15	TRBD2	TRBV5-4	TRBJ2-7	.	CASSHGLAETYEQYF	TGTGCCAGCAGCCATGGACTAGCGGAAACCTACGAGCAGTACTTC
12	TRBD1	TRBV2	TRBJ1-2	.	CASRQGYYGYTF	TGTGCCAGCAGACAGGGGTATTATGGCTACACCTTC